The T cell receptor beta chain under discussion was sequenced for a study of immune evolution from preneoplasia to lung adenocarcinoma. CDR3 length: 14 residues. The V end was cut by 4 bases, the J end by 5 bases, with 15 bases between. CDR1 is SGHRS, CDR2 YFSETQ, per germline. Produced via immunoSEQ multiplex PCR; TCRdb's table is partial and in-frame only. The sample includes about 8,400 clones, about 76% seen only once; the top ten take around 8.4%. The chain uses TRBV5-1 and TRBJ1-1; D is uncertain. The sample consisted of FFPE invasive lung adenocarcinoma tissue. This receptor was obtained from a person aged 45-60 years with lung adenocarcinoma. Here the CDR3 reads CASSPGSGMTEAFF. The DNA of the CDR3 is TGCGCCAGCAGCCCAGGATCTGGGATGACTGAAGCTTTCTTT.